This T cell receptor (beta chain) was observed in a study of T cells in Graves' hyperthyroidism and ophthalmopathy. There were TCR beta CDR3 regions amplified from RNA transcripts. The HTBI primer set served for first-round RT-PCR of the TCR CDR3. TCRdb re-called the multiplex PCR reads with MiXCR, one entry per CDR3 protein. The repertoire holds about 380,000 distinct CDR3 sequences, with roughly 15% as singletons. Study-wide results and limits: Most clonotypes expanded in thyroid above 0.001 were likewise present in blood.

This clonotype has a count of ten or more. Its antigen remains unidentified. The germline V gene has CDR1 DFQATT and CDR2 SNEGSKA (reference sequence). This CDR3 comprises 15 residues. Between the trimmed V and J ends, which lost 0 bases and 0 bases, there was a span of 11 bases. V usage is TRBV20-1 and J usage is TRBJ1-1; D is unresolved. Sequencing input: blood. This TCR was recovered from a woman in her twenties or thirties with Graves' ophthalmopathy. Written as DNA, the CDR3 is TGCAGTGCTAGAGATGGGTCTATGCTGAACACTGAAGCTTTCTTT. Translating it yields CSARDGSMLNTEAFF.